This T cell receptor (beta chain) was identified in a study of OX40 agonist ivuxolimab in advanced cancers. For the study in its entirety: Ivuxolimab, which targeted the costimulatory receptor OX40 (CD134), was an agonistic, fully human IgG2 monoclonal antibody. Intravenous ivuxolimab was administered to patients every 2 weeks at six dose levels: 0.01, 0.1, 0.3, 1.5, 3 and 10 mg/kg. Among the approximately 50 dose-escalation patients, 19 had hepatocellular carcinoma, approximately 15 melanoma, 9 renal cell carcinoma and 9 head and neck cancer. In the dose-escalation cohort, around four fifths of patients were male, and the mean age was around 60 years, with a range of roughly 20 to 79. Prior anti-PD-1, anti-PD-L1 or anti-CTLA-4 therapy was permitted, and checkpoint inhibitors had been received by about 37% of dose-escalation patients. Partial responses occurred in three dose-escalation patients, of whom one had hepatocellular carcinoma and two had cutaneous melanoma. Peripheral TCRbeta sequencing was intended to test whether TCR sequence diversity was altered and clonal T-cell expansion was caused by ivuxolimab. The paper covers the monotherapy dose-escalation part of the phase I ivuxolimab trial, which included N = 52 patients.

The trial excluded patients who had a history of autoimmune disease or who were on systemic immunosuppression. Peripheral blood for TCR sequencing was collected from all dose cohorts at baseline, on cycle 4 day 1, and on cycle 7 day 1. The samples were taken from a phase I, first-in-human, multicenter, open-label dose-escalation trial of ivuxolimab. Adults with locally advanced or metastatic melanoma, renal cell carcinoma, hepatocellular carcinoma or head and neck squamous cell carcinoma were enrolled in the trial. Before TCR sequencing, CD4+ T cells and CD8+ T cells from peripheral blood were sorted into separate populations. The germline V gene encodes CDR1 SGHRS and CDR2 YFSETQ. V gives up 4 bases and J gives up 0 bases, and the segment between their germline ends measures 7 bases. Counted from cysteine to phenylalanine, this CDR3 has 13 amino acids. Just CDR3 DNA is preserved here, 39 bases in frame from base 1.

A remark on this clone: Its antigen is currently not known. There are no base qualities to consult, and no much larger clone falls within one base.

Study-wide conclusions, independent of this receptor: After ivuxolimab, more expanded clones were found on average in CD8+ T cells than in CD4+ T cells. The antigen specificity of the clonally expanded peripheral T cells was not determined. At doses from 0.1 to 3.0 mg/kg, clonal expansion was seen in both CD4+ and CD8+ blood T cells between baseline and week 6. In partial responders in the 0.1-3.0 mg/kg groups, normalized peripheral clonal expansion was found to be among the lowest, especially among CD8+ T cells. Low levels of normalized T-cell clonal expansion were also shown by some nonresponding patients.

Genomic DNA was extracted from sorted cells for sequencing of the TCRbeta CDR3 region. TCRbeta CDR3 regions were sequenced using the immunoSEQ Assay. TCRdb obtained this table from immuneACCESS and retained in-frame rearrangements with V and J assigned. These tables miss some clones; where compared with another copy, unresolved V genes account for less than half of the shortfall, and the remainder is unexplained. A total of about 73,000 clones appear in this sample, approximately 92% of them only once. Clones ranked in the top ten supply 0.5% to 0.55% of the sample. The V and J genes are TRBV5-1 and TRBJ1-1; the D gene remains uncertain. This clonotype originated in an adult with an advanced solid tumor such as melanoma, head and neck, liver or kidney cancer. The source material was CD4+ or CD8+ T cells sorted from blood, sampled in a trial of the OX40 agonist ivuxolimab. CDR3 loop: CASSPSVNTEAFF. The DNA sequence is given as TGCGCCAGCAGCCCCTCCGTGAACACTGAAGCTTTCTTT.